This paragraph covers one T cell receptor beta chain sequence. Antigen: not known. Template-switching 5'RACE yielded the TCR cDNA; a universal primer site and UMIs were added in the process. MiXCR, run by TCRdb on the 5' RACE reads, gives a single entry per CDR3 protein. Among about 630,000 distinct CDR3 sequences listed, roughly 12% were seen once. V lost 4 bases, J lost 5 bases, and 19 bases lay in between. Germline CDR1 and CDR2: KGHDR and SFDVKD. CDR3 size: 16 residues. The sample belongs to a study of T cells after yellow fever vaccination. Study-level results: Clonotypes found in both CD4 and CD8 compartments made up a small share. Most primary-vaccination clones recurred post-booster (roughly 97% CD4, 85% to 90% CD8). Compared with primary, the secondary response was weaker and peaked at day 5, not 15.

The TCR originated in a man aged 30-40 years who received the YFV17D yellow fever vaccine. The chain carries TRBV24-1 and TRBJ2-5; D is unresolved. The specimen was PBMCs, collected on the day of the yellow fever booster vaccination. CDR3 sequence (DNA): TGTGCCACCAGTGACCCCCGCCCTGACACGGGCGAGACCCAGTACTTC. This codes for CATSDPRPDTGETQYF.